This T cell receptor beta chain was recorded in a study of cytomegalovirus exposure and HLA in healthy donors. In regard to this clone: As yet, its antigen is unknown.

Nominally healthy donors were sampled, though unrecorded immune exposures were likely. The PCR made use of 60 Vbeta and 13 Jbeta primers. TCRdb's copy holds only in-frame clones and misses some; the assay was immunoSEQ multiplex PCR. The data hold over 120,000 clones, with around 80% observed a single time. The V gene lost 3 bases and the J gene lost 3 bases, with 11 bases spanning the gap. The CDR3 contains 14 residues. Looked up from germline, CDR1 is MGHDK and CDR2 is SYGVNS. General study findings and limits: In a later analysis, most CMV-associated TCR beta chains appeared HLA-restricted. Some highly shared sequence variants likely arose as a pipeline artifact.

The V and J genes are TRBV25-1 and TRBJ1-1, with D hard to call. The source of this sequence is a woman aged 25-40 years in good health and CMV-seronegative. Sequencing input: PBMCs. Here the CDR3 DNA reads TGTGCCAGCAGTGACCCCACAGTCGACACTGAAGCTTTCTTT. Translating it yields CASSDPTVDTEAFF. The full variable domain, rest sourced from reference TRBV25-1 and TRBJ1-1, is EADIYQTPRYLVIGTGKKITLECSQTMGHDKMYWYQQDPGMELHLIHYSYGVNSTEKGDLSSESTVSRIRTEHFPLTLESARPSHTSQYLCASSDPTVDTEAFFGQGTRLTVV.